A single sample gave rise to the 24 T cell receptor beta chains below, sequenced in a study of OX40 agonist ivuxolimab in advanced cancers. Clones were sequenced by immunoSEQ multiplex PCR, and TCRdb holds only the in-frame ones, with some missing. The sample has 77,000 or so clones, less than 95% seen once. This sample comprised CD4+ or CD8+ T cells sorted from blood, obtained in a trial of the OX40 agonist ivuxolimab. The receptor set was obtained from an adult with an advanced solid tumor such as melanoma, head and neck, liver or kidney cancer.

The CDR3 DNA reads TGTGCCAGCTCTGTAATGGGGATTTATAATTCACCCCTCCACTTT. Translated, it gives CASSVMGIYNSPLHF. The chain combines TRBV6-1 with TRBJ1-6; D remains unclear. Looked up from germline, CDR1 is MNHNS and CDR2 is SASEGT. This CDR3 has 15 amino acids. Trimming removed 8 bases at V and 4 bases at J, with 15 bases between.

The chain joins TRBV7-8 to TRBJ1-4, with D tentatively TRBD1 (5 bases). CDR1 SGHVS and CDR2 FQNEAQ come from the germline V gene. V lost 5 bases and J lost 5, with 12 bases in between. This CDR3 spans 14 amino acids. The CDR3 sequence: CASSPRRGNEKLFF. The CDR3, as DNA: TGTGCCAGCAGCCCAAGACGGGGGAATGAAAAACTGTTTTTT.

The chain employs TRBV11-2 and TRBJ2-1; TRBD2 might be the D (6 bases). Germline lookup yields CDR1 SGHAT and CDR2 FQNNGV. Trimming removed 5 bases at V and 6 bases at J, with 17 bases between. The CDR3 spans 15 residues. The CDR3 bases are TGTGCCAGCAGCCGCGGTCGGGGGAGCCCCAATGAGCAGTTCTTC. The encoded protein is CASSRGRGSPNEQFF.

The chain combines TRBV7-2 with TRBJ2-7; 8 bases align to TRBD2. Germline trimming cut 2 bases from V and 6 bases from J; bases unmatched to any gene: 6. CDR1 and CDR2 (germline): SGHTA, FQGNSA. This CDR3 is built from 14 residues. CDR3 nucleotides: TGTGCCAGCAGCTTATCCGGGGGGGCCGGCGAGCAGTACTTC. It is translated as CASSLSGGAGEQYF. The full variable domain, rest sourced from reference TRBV7-2 and TRBJ2-7, is GAGVSQSPSNKVTEKGKDVELRCDPISGHTALYWYRQSLGQGLEFLIYFQGNSAPDKSGLPSDRFSAERTGGSVSTLTIQRTQQEDSAVYLCASSLSGGAGEQYFGPGTRLTVT.

The rearrangement uses TRBV9 and TRBJ1-4; D remains ambiguous. The CDR3 runs to 14 residues. V lost 4 bases and J 8 bases, leaving 15 bases between the germline ends. Per the germline V gene, CDR1 is SGDLS and CDR2 is YYNGEE. The CDR3 bases are TGTGCCAGCAGCCCCACGGGATTGGACGAAAAACTGTTTTTT. It is translated as CASSPTGLDEKLFF.

The V and J genes are TRBV15 and TRBJ1-4, with D tentatively TRBD1 (6 bases). V lost 1 base, J lost 4 bases, and 10 bases lay in between. Germline lookup yields CDR1 LNHNV and CDR2 YYDKDF (reference sequence). The CDR3 covers 15 residues. The CDR3 sequence: CATSRGGTLNEKLFF. The CDR3 DNA reads TGTGCCACCAGCAGAGGGGGGACACTTAATGAAAAACTGTTTTTT.

This clone was seen once. This chain uses TRBV30 with TRBJ2-7; possibly TRBD2 for D (5 bases). Between the trimmed V and J ends, which lost 0 bases and 2 bases, there was a span of 8 bases. The V gene's germline CDR1 is GTSNPN and CDR2 SVGIG (reference sequence). CDR3 length: 13 residues. CDR3 bases: TGTGCCTGGAGTGTGGGCGGGCCCTACGAGCAGTACTTC. This sequence encodes CAWSVGGPYEQYF.

This rearrangement joins TRBV6-5 to TRBJ1-1; D not resolved. This CDR3 has 11 residues. The V end lost 6 bases, the J end lost 7 bases, and 9 bases lay between the germline ends. The germline CDR1 and CDR2 sequences are MNHEY and SVGAGI. CDR3 coding DNA: TGTGCCAGCAGCCTCCGGGGTGAAGCTTTCTTT. Translated, it gives CASSLRGEAFF.

This sequence joins TRBV5-1 and TRBJ2-1, with TRBD2 matching over 8 bases. The V gene end was trimmed by 4 bases and the J gene end by 5 bases; junction bases not matched to a gene: 5. CDR1 is SGHRS, CDR2 YFSETQ, per germline. The CDR3 has 14 amino acids. Here the CDR3 DNA reads TGCGCCAGCAGCCCGGGGGGGACCAACAATGAGCAGTTCTTC. Its translation: CASSPGGTNNEQFF. The whole variable domain, filled in from reference TRBV5-1 and TRBJ2-1, reads KAGVTQTPRYLIKTRGQQVTLSCSPISGHRSVSWYQQTPGQGLQFLFEYFSETQRNKGNFPGRFSGRQFSNSRSEMNVSTLELGDSALYLCASSPGGTNNEQFFGPGTRLTVL.

The chain employs TRBV9 and TRBJ1-3; tentatively, D is TRBD1 (5 bases). Trimming left V 3 bases short and J 4 bases short, with 11 bases between. This CDR3 spans 14 amino acids. Germline CDR1 SGDLS, CDR2 YYNGEE. The CDR3 loop is CASSARQLGNTIYF. CDR3 bases: TGTGCCAGCAGCGCTCGACAGTTAGGAAACACCATATATTTT.

The genes are TRBV4-3 and TRBJ2-5; 12 positions agree with TRBD2. Trimming cost V 3 bases and J 2 bases; bases outside gene matches: 7. The CDR3 loop spans 17 amino acids. Germline V gene data show CDR1 as LGHNA and CDR2 as YSLEER. The CDR3 sequence: CASSQTGLAGNQETQYF. CDR3 nucleotides: TGCGCCAGCAGCCAGACCGGACTAGCGGGGAATCAAGAGACCCAGTACTTC.

The V gene is TRBV14, the J gene TRBJ2-3; perhaps TRBD1 as D (7 bases). The CDR3 covers 16 residues. Looked up from germline, CDR1 is SGHDN and CDR2 is FVKESK. Trimming stripped 3 bases from V and 2 bases from J, with 15 bases between. The CDR3 DNA is TGTGCCAGCAGCCACTTTACAGGGGAGGTCACAGATACGCAGTATTTT. This encodes CASSHFTGEVTDTQYF.

The chain joins TRBV15 to TRBJ2-7; TRBD1 matches at 9 bases. Germline lookup yields CDR1 LNHNV and CDR2 YYDKDF (reference sequence). V was pared by 7 bases and J by 6 bases, with 7 bases of the junction left unmatched. The CDR3 is 13 amino acids. This CDR3 is CATNPGQGIEQYF. For the CDR3, the DNA is TGTGCCACCAACCCGGGACAGGGTATCGAGCAGTACTTC.

The chain carries TRBV7-8 and TRBJ2-2; no firm D call. CDR3 length: 11 amino acids. Germline assignment: CDR1 SGHVS and CDR2 FQNEAQ. The CDR3 region has the DNA TGTGGAGGTACGAACACCGGGGAGCTGTTTTTT. The encoded protein is CGGTNTGELFF.

The CDR3: CASSERTSVPDTQYF. Written as DNA, the CDR3 is TGCGCCAGCAGTGAACGGACTAGCGTCCCGGATACGCAGTATTTT. This rearrangement joins TRBV10-1 to TRBJ2-3, with 9 bases matching TRBD2. The junction had 7 bases not matched to a gene; V was cut back by 3 bases and J by 6 bases. The CDR3 extends over 15 amino acids. Germline V gene data show CDR1 as WNHNN and CDR2 as SYGVQD (reference sequence).

A word on this clone: Distinct nucleotide sequences in the sample also encode this CDR3. The rearrangement uses TRBV5-6 and TRBJ1-5; no clear D gene. CDR3 length: 14 amino acids. V shed 0 bases and J shed 4 bases, with 8 bases lying between them. CDR1 and CDR2 (germline): SGHDT, YYEEEE. The DNA for the CDR3 is TGTGCCAGCAGCTTGGCCAGCGGAAATCAGCCCCAGCATTTT. This sequence encodes CASSLASGNQPQHF.

The chain is built from TRBV7-6 and TRBJ2-1; TRBD2 matches at 11 bases. The CDR3 contains 15 residues. J gave up 5 bases and V 0 bases, and 0 bases lay outside the gene matches. The germline CDR1 and CDR2 sequences are SGHVS and FNYEAQ. The CDR3 nucleotides read TGTGCCAGCAGCTTAGCACTAGCGGGGGACAATGAGCAGTTCTTC. This sequence encodes CASSLALAGDNEQFF.

V usage is TRBV13 and J usage is TRBJ1-2; 11 bases line up with TRBD1. The CDR3 runs 17 residues. The germline CDR1 and CDR2 sequences are PRHDT and FYEKMQ (reference sequence). J gave up 3 bases and V 4 bases, and 10 bases lay outside the gene matches. CDR3 protein: CASSSRTGGTPDYGYTF. DNA of the CDR3: TGTGCCAGCAGCTCCCGGACAGGGGGCACACCCGACTATGGCTACACCTTC.

This chain connects TRBV7-9 to TRBJ1-5; TRBD1 is a possible D gene (6 bases). Germline lookup yields CDR1 SEHNR and CDR2 FQNEAQ (reference sequence). V was clipped by 1 base and J by 0 bases, with 10 bases between them. The CDR3 spans 16 residues. The CDR3 bases are TGTGCCAGCAGCTTAGGAGAGGGGGATAGCAATCAGCCCCAGCATTTT. It encodes CASSLGEGDSNQPQHF.

The chain employs TRBV4-1 and TRBJ2-3, with unresolved D. The germline V gene encodes CDR1 MGHRA and CDR2 YSYEKL. V was pared by 2 bases and J by 5 bases, with 11 bases between. This CDR3 has 14 amino acids. CDR3 residues: CASSQWPRGDTQYF. DNA of the CDR3: TGCGCCAGCAGCCAATGGCCCCGCGGAGATACGCAGTATTTT.

This chain uses TRBV5-1 with TRBJ2-7; 11 positions match TRBD1. The CDR3 contains 16 residues. The V gene end was trimmed by 3 bases and the J gene end by 2 bases; junction bases not matched to a gene: 7. Per the germline V gene, CDR1 is SGHRS and CDR2 is YFSETQ. The CDR3 nucleotides are TGCGCCAGCAGCTCCCCCCGGACAGGGGGCCCCTACGAGCAGTACTTC. Translated, it gives CASSSPRTGGPYEQYF.

This clone is labeled medium-sized (0.01 to 0.1%). The V gene is TRBV29-1, the J gene TRBJ2-5, with D possibly TRBD1 on 5 matching bases. This CDR3 contains 13 residues. CDR1 SQVTM and CDR2 ANQGSEA come from the germline V gene. V was shortened by 4 bases and J by 7 bases, with 16 bases between the two germline ends. The CDR3 loop reads CSVVEGVDGTQYF. CDR3 sequence (DNA): TGCAGCGTTGTAGAAGGGGTTGATGGGACCCAGTACTTC.

This chain links TRBV9 with TRBJ1-1, with D uncertain. CDR1 is SGDLS and CDR2 is YYNGEE in the germline V gene. The CDR3 consists of 15 residues. V was clipped by 0 bases and J by 4 bases, with 13 bases between them. The CDR3 DNA sequence: TGTGCCAGCAGCGTAGTTGGAGGAGGGAGCACTGAAGCTTTCTTT. Protein sequence: CASSVVGGGSTEAFF. Filled out from reference TRBV9 and TRBJ1-1, the complete variable domain reads DSGVTQTPKHLITATGQRVTLRCSPRSGDLSVYWYQQSLDQGLQFLIQYYNGEERAKGNILERFSAQQFPDLHSELNLSSLELGDSALYFCASSVVGGGSTEAFFGQGTRLTVV.

V gene TRBV4-3 combines with J gene TRBJ2-7; D ambiguous. This CDR3 spans 15 amino acids. Germline V CDR1 and CDR2: LGHNA, YSLEER. The V end lost 0 bases, the J end lost 0 bases, and 9 bases lay between the germline ends. CDR3 in DNA: TGCGCCAGCAGCCAAGATAACTGGTACTCCTACGAGCAGTACTTC. It is translated as CASSQDNWYSYEQYF.